This T cell receptor beta chain was recorded in a study of T-cell memory formation after mild COVID-19. Study findings and constraints: CD4+ bias marked clones expanding day 15 to 37, unlike balanced contracting clones. Largely, contracting CD4+ clones fell within CM and EM, and contracting CD8+ clones within EMRA.

This clonotype has a handful of counts. Its antigen remains unknown. J was trimmed by 7 bases and V by 5 bases; bases with no gene match: 8. Per the germline V gene, CDR1 is DFQATT and CDR2 is SNEGSKA (reference sequence). CDR3 length equals 14 residues. Amplification by 5'RACE using constant-segment primers produced TCR alpha and TCR beta cDNA libraries that carried sample barcodes and UMIs. Each CDR3 protein gets one entry after TCRdb re-called the 5' RACE reads with MiXCR. Of roughly 380,000 distinct CDR3 sequences in the sample, 25% to 30% were seen once. This chain joins TRBV20-1 and TRBJ1-6, with 7 bases that match TRBD1. This receptor was obtained from an adult woman who had mild COVID-19 (a few samples of this study predate the infection). Cell type and time point are not known. The source material was PBMCs or a T cell subset sorted from them (not recorded which). CDR3 in amino acids: CSAADRVRNSPLHF. The CDR3 DNA is TGCAGTGCTGCTGACAGGGTGAGGAATTCACCCCTCCACTTT.